Listed below are T cell receptor beta chains from one sample, sequenced in a study of blood T cell repertoires in COVID-19. Libraries were prepared by immunoSEQ multiplex PCR; TCRdb keeps only in-frame clonotypes and omits some of them. The table includes 340,000 or so clones, around 83% detected once. Material: peripheral blood. Source of these receptors: a young man with active or convalescent COVID-19. CDR3s include the opening cysteine and the closing phenylalanine or tryptophan. The D gene is left open where the match is weak. Size tells how often a clone was seen (once, few, many) or the class of an expanded clone, and some rows leave it out.

clone_size	v_call	d_call	cdr3_length	j_call	cdr3_aa	cdr3_nt
once	TRBV18	.	16	TRBJ1-2	CASSPEGRGIGYGYTF	TGTGCCAGCTCACCGGAAGGAAGGGGCATTGGATATGGCTACACCTTC
.	TRBV7-7	TRBD1	15	TRBJ2-1	CASSLGVGGKNEQFF	TGTGCCAGCAGTTTGGGGGTAGGGGGCAAAAATGAGCAGTTCTTC
.	TRBV11-3	TRBD2	16	TRBJ2-3	CASSLFGGGASDTQYF	TGTGCCAGCAGCTTATTCGGCGGGGGGGCCTCAGATACGCAGTATTTT
few	TRBV29-1	TRBD1	13	TRBJ1-2	CSVGDSLNYGYTF	TGCAGCGTTGGGGACAGCCTTAACTATGGCTACACCTTC
.	TRBV9	.	15	TRBJ2-7	CASSPGVAGAYEQYF	TGTGCCAGCAGCCCCGGTGTAGCTGGAGCCTACGAGCAGTACTTC
.	TRBV11-1	TRBD1	14	TRBJ2-1	CASSGGQGYNEQFF	TGTGCCAGCAGCGGGGGACAGGGCTACAATGAGCAGTTCTTC
.	TRBV11-3	TRBD2	15	TRBJ2-1	CASSLVAGAQNEQFF	TGTGCCAGCAGCTTAGTAGCGGGAGCGCAAAATGAGCAGTTCTTC
.	TRBV5-1	TRBD1	16	TRBJ1-2	CASSLAGSTGDYGYTF	TGCGCCAGCAGCTTGGCCGGATCGACAGGGGACTATGGCTACACCTTC
.	TRBV5-5	TRBD1	15	TRBJ2-3	CASSLEGQPTDTQYF	TGTGCCAGCAGCTTGGAGGGACAGCCCACAGATACGCAGTATTTT
.	TRBV6-5	.	15	TRBJ2-3	CASHKSGTQTDTQYF	TGTGCCAGCCACAAGAGTGGGACACAAACGGATACGCAGTATTTT
.	TRBV4-3	TRBD1	13	TRBJ2-7	CASSQMTGGEQYF	TGCGCCAGCAGCCAGATGACAGGGGGCGAGCAGTACTTC